This T cell receptor beta chain appears in the sequencing data of a study of cytomegalovirus exposure and HLA in healthy donors. Overall study: The roughly 120 validation repertoires matched the roughly 630 first-cohort repertoires in platform, a later analysis reported. Study-level findings and limits: As was reported, the classifier diagnosed cytomegalovirus status with high specificity and sensitivity. Within the approximately 130 validation repertoires, first-cohort TCR clusters tended to co-occur, according to a later analysis.

The data were produced by immunoSEQ multiplex PCR, yet TCRdb's version contains in-frame clones alone and is incomplete. Among about 240,000 clones listed, approximately 83% were seen once. CDR1 and CDR2 (germline): LNHDA, SQIVND (reference sequence). V lost 3 bases and J lost 2; bases outside the gene matches: 4. The CDR3 totals 15 residues. A note on this clone: Its antigen is undetermined.

The sequenced sample consisted of PBMCs. The source is a woman aged 25-40 years in good health and CMV-seropositive. J is TRBJ2-7 and V is TRBV19; 10 bases agree with TRBD1. DNA for the CDR3: TGTGCCAGTAGTATGTATGGGACAGGGGCCTACGAGCAGTACTTC. Protein product: CASSMYGTGAYEQYF.